One T cell receptor (beta chain) is described in this entry. The same CDR3 is also encoded by other DNA sequences in this sample. The V end was cut by 2 bases, the J end by 3 bases, with 6 bases between. CDR1 and CDR2 (germline): MGHRA, YSYEKL. CDR3 size: 13 residues. This sample stems from a study of blood T cell repertoires in COVID-19. Measured with immunoSEQ multiplex PCR; TCRdb has only the in-frame clones, and not every one. The sample holds around 140,000 clones, about 91% seen once. The sequence derives from a human donor in a cohort sampled during active COVID-19. The sample taken for sequencing was peripheral blood. This chain joins TRBV4-1 and TRBJ2-3; weak D call: TRBD1 (5 bases). CDR3 DNA sequence: TGCGCCAGCAGCCAACAGGGAACAGATACGCAGTATTTT. This gives the protein CASSQQGTDTQYF.